This T cell receptor beta chain was obtained from a study of T-cell memory formation after mild COVID-19. TCRdb redid the calling of the 5' RACE reads with MiXCR, one entry per CDR3 protein. The sample records under 550,000 distinct CDR3 sequences, 18% being singletons. Findings and caveats of the study: What remained unconfirmed was the SARS-CoV-2 specificity of second-wave clones peaking on day 37. Day 15 to 85 contractors were CD4/CD8 balanced; later expanders leaned CD4+.

Turning to this clonotype: As yet, its antigen is unknown.

The CDR3 contains 17 residues. CDR1 and CDR2 (germline): LNHNV, YYDKDF (reference sequence). With V trimmed by 5 bases and J by 0 bases, 7 bases remained unmatched. The origin of this receptor is an adult woman who had mild COVID-19 (a few samples of this study predate the infection). Cell type and time point are not known. V is TRBV15 and J is TRBJ2-4, with 10 bases identical to TRBD1. The sequenced sample consisted of PBMCs or a T cell subset sorted from them (not recorded which). In DNA form, the CDR3 reads TGTGCCACCAGCCCTTCGACAGGGGGCAGAGCCAAAAACATTCAGTACTTC. Its protein is CATSPSTGGRAKNIQYF.